Following are 28 T cell receptor beta chains from one sample sequenced in a study of technical replicates of blood from several donors. Some clones are missing from TCRdb's copy, which holds only in-frame ones; the method was immunoSEQ multiplex PCR. In the table there are approximately 73,000 clones, around 92% of which are singletons. The sequenced material came from T cells isolated from PBMCs. The origin of the receptors is a human donor in good health.

The chain carries TRBV5-1 and TRBJ2-1; TRBD1 matches at 8 bases. The junction had 8 bases not matched to a gene; V was cut back by 3 bases and J by 9 bases. The CDR3 runs to 14 residues. Germline CDR1 SGHRS, CDR2 YFSETQ. The CDR3 DNA is TGCGCCAGCAGCTCGGACAGGGTTCGAGGTGAGCAGTTCTTC. Protein sequence: CASSSDRVRGEQFF. Complete variable domain (other parts from reference TRBV5-1 and TRBJ2-1): KAGVTQTPRYLIKTRGQQVTLSCSPISGHRSVSWYQQTPGQGLQFLFEYFSETQRNKGNFPGRFSGRQFSNSRSEMNVSTLELGDSALYLCASSSDRVRGEQFFGPGTRLTVL.

This chain joins TRBV2 and TRBJ2-7, with D perhaps matching TRBD2 (5 bases). This CDR3 is built from 15 residues. V was clipped by 0 bases and J by 2 bases, with 11 bases between them. Germline CDR1 SNHLY, CDR2 FYNNEI. CDR3 amino acids: CASSEALRTAYEQYF. The CDR3 DNA sequence: TGTGCCAGCAGTGAAGCGCTTAGGACTGCCTACGAGCAGTACTTC.

The genes are TRBV7-6 and TRBJ2-1, with D possibly being TRBD1 (6 bases). The germline CDR1 and CDR2 sequences are SGHVS and FNYEAQ. CDR3 length equals 12 residues. V dropped 5 bases and J dropped 8 bases, with 10 bases sitting between them. This CDR3 is CASSQGRDEQFF. The CDR3 nucleotides are TGTGCCAGCAGCCAGGGGCGTGATGAGCAGTTCTTC.

The CDR3 DNA is TGTGCCGCGGGGAACACTGAAGCTTTCTTT. It specifies CAAGNTEAFF. V and J are TRBV6-5 and TRBJ1-1; D gene ambiguous. This CDR3 contains 10 residues. V gave up 11 bases and J gave up 1 base, with 5 bases separating them. Germline V gives CDR1 MNHEY, CDR2 SVGAGI.

Remarks on this clone: At one boundary the junction diverges from the germline segment, which might be a read error. The chain couples TRBV7-7 to TRBJ2-2; maybe TRBD1 (6 bases). The germline V gene encodes CDR1 SSHAT and CDR2 FNYEAQ (reference sequence). This CDR3 spans 18 amino acids. The DNA of the CDR3 is TGTGCTAGCAGCTTGGGATTGGGCGAGGGGGTCCTCACCGGGGAGCTGTTTTTT. Translation: CASSLGLGEGVLTGELFF.

The chain couples TRBV7-9 to TRBJ1-2; D is undetermined. The CDR3 totals 10 residues. V was shortened by 9 bases and J by 6 bases, with 8 bases between the two germline ends. Germline V lookup: CDR1 SEHNR, CDR2 FQNEAQ (reference sequence). CDR3 nucleotide sequence: TGTGCCAGGCCCGGGGATGGCTACACCTTC. It codes for CARPGDGYTF.

The chain joins TRBV27 to TRBJ2-7; D is possibly TRBD1 (6 bases). The CDR3 is 14 residues long. Trimming took 4 bases from V and 0 from J, leaving 10 bases between them. The germline V gene encodes CDR1 MNHEY and CDR2 SMNVEV (reference sequence). In DNA, the CDR3 is TGTGCCAGCAGTTCGGTCAGGGGCTCCTACGAGCAGTACTTC. Encoded protein: CASSSVRGSYEQYF.

The chain uses TRBV7-8 and TRBJ1-5; 7 bases align to TRBD1. Germline values: CDR1 SGHVS, CDR2 FQNEAQ. V shed 1 base and J 7 bases; nucleotides not matched to a gene: 7. The CDR3 is 15 residues long. CDR3 loop: CASSLEQGFGQPQHF. The DNA for the CDR3 is TGTGCCAGCAGCTTAGAACAGGGGTTTGGGCAGCCCCAGCATTTT.

V is TRBV5-1 and J is TRBJ1-5; 8 nucleotides agree with TRBD1. The germline gives CDR1 SGHRS, CDR2 YFSETQ. This CDR3 is built from 15 residues. Trimming took 0 bases from V and 2 from J; bases not matched to a gene: 1. CDR3 sequence reads: CASSLGGQGNQPQHF. The CDR3 coding sequence is TGCGCCAGCAGCTTGGGGGGACAGGGCAATCAGCCCCAGCATTTT.

Only one count was recorded for this clone. The chain joins TRBV9 to TRBJ1-1; D gene unclear. With 4 bases removed from V and 7 bases from J, the gap between germline ends came to 14 bases. The germline gives CDR1 SGDLS, CDR2 YYNGEE. The CDR3 runs to 13 residues. The DNA of the CDR3 is TGTGCCAGCAGCCTACTGCCGGGGAATGAAGCTTTCTTT. Amino acids: CASSLLPGNEAFF.

This chain connects TRBV4-3 to TRBJ2-1; tentatively, D is TRBD2 (6 bases). Deletions cut 4 bases from V and 2 bases from J, with 12 bases between. The CDR3 contains 15 residues. In germline, CDR1 is LGHNA, CDR2 YSLEER. The CDR3 spells CASSPGLVAYNEQFF. In nucleotides, the CDR3 is TGCGCCAGCAGCCCGGGACTGGTAGCCTACAATGAGCAGTTCTTC.

This clone has a single count. The J gene is TRBJ1-1, the V gene TRBV19; possibly TRBD1 for D (5 bases). V shed 6 bases and J shed 1 base, with 15 bases lying between them. Germline V gene lookup returns CDR1 LNHDA and CDR2 SQIVND (reference sequence). This CDR3 comprises 15 residues. The CDR3 region is CASSYRLQGNTEAFF. CDR3 coding DNA: TGTGCCAGTAGCTACCGCCTTCAGGGGAACACTGAAGCTTTCTTT.

The chain has TRBV6-1 and TRBJ2-2, with a possible D match to TRBD2 (5 bases). The V and J ends lost 4 bases and 5 bases respectively, with 14 bases between them. CDR3 length: 15 amino acids. The germline gives CDR1 MNHNS, CDR2 SASEGT. CDR3 amino acids: CASSASRERTGELFF. The CDR3 nucleotides are TGTGCCAGCAGTGCCAGTAGGGAGAGAACCGGGGAGCTGTTTTTT.

The rearrangement joins TRBV19 to TRBJ2-3, with TRBD1 as a possible D gene (6 bases). The germline gives CDR1 LNHDA, CDR2 SQIVND (reference sequence). V lost 5 bases, J lost 6 bases, and 12 bases lay in between. The CDR3 is 13 residues long. This chain's CDR3 is CASSHRDVDTQYF. CDR3 nucleotides: TGTGCCAGTAGTCACAGGGATGTGGATACGCAGTATTTT.

The V call is TRBV18, the J call TRBJ1-2; 7 nucleotides align to TRBD1. The CDR3 loop spans 15 amino acids. Germline V gene sequence: CDR1 KGHSH, CDR2 LQKENI. J was trimmed by 6 bases and V by 0 bases; bases with no gene match: 7. CDR3 DNA: TGTGCCAGCTCACCACCACAGGGGCTAATGGATGGCTACACCTTC. Its protein is CASSPPQGLMDGYTF.

The chain recombines TRBV27 with TRBJ2-3; D gene ambiguous. The V gene lost 7 bases and the J gene lost 1 base, with 6 bases spanning the gap. Germline V lookup: CDR1 MNHEY, CDR2 SMNVEV (reference sequence). The CDR3 has 12 amino acids. The CDR3 sequence: CASKEGTDTQYF. DNA for the CDR3: TGTGCCAGCAAAGAGGGCACAGATACGCAGTATTTT.

V usage is TRBV6-5 and J usage is TRBJ2-7; 11 bases agree with TRBD2. Unmatched junction bases numbered 5, after V lost 7 bases and J lost 0 bases. Per germline, CDR1 MNHEY and CDR2 SVGAGI. This CDR3 comprises 15 residues. The CDR3 is CASTPGTSGSYEQYF. CDR3 nucleotide sequence: TGTGCCAGCACACCCGGGACTAGCGGCTCCTACGAGCAGTACTTC.

The J gene is TRBJ1-2, the V gene TRBV4-1; tentative D call: TRBD1 (5 bases). This CDR3 comprises 17 residues. In germline, CDR1 is MGHRA, CDR2 YSYEKL. Trimming took off 3 bases at V and 0 bases at J, with 17 bases between the two ends. Here the CDR3 reads CASSHSRRVTPNYGYTF. The CDR3 region has the DNA TGCGCCAGCAGCCATTCTCGCAGGGTTACCCCTAACTATGGCTACACCTTC.

The chain employs TRBV29-1 and TRBJ2-2; D remains ambiguous. In germline, CDR1 is SQVTM, CDR2 ANQGSEA. The CDR3 runs to 12 residues. V dropped 3 bases and J dropped 1 base, with 3 bases sitting between them. The DNA of the CDR3 is TGCAGCGTTGACATGAACACCGGGGAGCTGTTTTTT. Its protein product is CSVDMNTGELFF.

The chain joins TRBV7-2 to TRBJ2-1, with 8 bases matching TRBD2. V dropped 4 bases and J dropped 7; count of bases not matched to a gene: 9. Germline lookup yields CDR1 SGHTA and CDR2 FQGNSA. The CDR3 is 15 residues long. The CDR3 DNA reads as TGTGCCAGCAGCTCCTTACAGCGGGAGTTGAATGAGCAGTTCTTC. Residues: CASSSLQRELNEQFF.

V and J are TRBV11-3 and TRBJ1-1; maybe TRBD1 (6 bases). CDR3 length equals 17 residues. With 1 base removed from V and 1 base from J, the gap between germline ends came to 16 bases. CDR1 and CDR2 from the germline V gene are SGHNT and YENEEA. The CDR3 region has the DNA TGTGCCAGCAGCTTAGTAGCTCTGGGGGCGGCGAACACTGAAGCTTTCTTT. Translated: CASSLVALGAANTEAFF.

The genes are TRBV6-5 and TRBJ2-5; D is perhaps TRBD1 (6 bases). V lost 8 bases to trimming and J lost 7 bases, with 20 bases between them. The germline V gene has CDR1 MNHEY and CDR2 SVGAGI. The CDR3 covers 14 residues. The CDR3 spells CASHGTTGPGTQYF. The CDR3 DNA sequence: TGTGCCAGCCATGGTACAACAGGGCCGGGGACCCAGTACTTC.

The chain couples TRBV11-2 to TRBJ2-1; 13 bases are a match to TRBD2. The junction had 3 bases not matched to a gene; V was cut back by 2 bases and J by 5 bases. Germline V CDR1 and CDR2: SGHAT, FQNNGV. This CDR3 has 16 residues. This chain's CDR3 is CASSLTGTSGNNEQFF. CDR3 coding DNA: TGTGCCAGCAGCTTAACGGGGACTAGCGGGAACAATGAGCAGTTCTTC.

The rearrangement joins TRBV7-2 to TRBJ1-5; unclear D gene. Germline V gives CDR1 SGHTA, CDR2 FQGNSA. V was cut by 0 bases and J by 5 bases, with 5 bases left in between. The CDR3 runs to 13 residues. The CDR3: CASSLALYQPQHF. CDR3 sequence (DNA): TGTGCCAGCAGCTTAGCTTTATATCAGCCCCAGCATTTT.

This chain uses TRBV15 with TRBJ1-5, with D maybe TRBD1 (6 bases). V gave up 1 base and J gave up 4 bases, with 8 bases separating them. This CDR3 has 14 amino acids. The germline gives CDR1 LNHNV, CDR2 YYDKDF (reference sequence). CDR3 amino acids: CATSRVRGNQPQHF. The DNA of the CDR3 is TGTGCCACCAGCAGAGTCAGGGGAAATCAGCCCCAGCATTTT.

The V call is TRBV20-1, the J call TRBJ1-2; D uncertain. The ends were cut back, 6 bases at V and 6 bases at J, with 2 bases in the middle. This CDR3 contains 8 residues. The germline gives CDR1 DFQATT, CDR2 SNEGSKA (reference sequence). CDR3 sequence reads: CSADGYTF. CDR3 DNA: TGCAGTGCCGATGGCTACACCTTC.

V is TRBV29-1 and J is TRBJ2-5; weak D call: TRBD2 (6 bases). This CDR3 is built from 12 residues. CDR1 is SQVTM, CDR2 ANQGSEA, per germline. Between the trimmed V and J ends, which lost 5 bases and 5 bases, there was a span of 12 bases. This CDR3 is CSVFGGDETQYF. DNA of the CDR3: TGCAGCGTTTTCGGGGGAGACGAGACCCAGTACTTC.

The rearrangement uses TRBV15 and TRBJ1-2; no definite D call. Germline-derived CDR1 and CDR2 are LNHNV and YYDKDF (reference sequence). Trimming left V 0 bases short and J 7 bases short, with 9 bases between. CDR3 size: 13 residues. The CDR3: CATSRDPGLGYTF. The DNA for the CDR3 is TGTGCCACCAGCAGAGATCCTGGGCTTGGCTACACCTTC.